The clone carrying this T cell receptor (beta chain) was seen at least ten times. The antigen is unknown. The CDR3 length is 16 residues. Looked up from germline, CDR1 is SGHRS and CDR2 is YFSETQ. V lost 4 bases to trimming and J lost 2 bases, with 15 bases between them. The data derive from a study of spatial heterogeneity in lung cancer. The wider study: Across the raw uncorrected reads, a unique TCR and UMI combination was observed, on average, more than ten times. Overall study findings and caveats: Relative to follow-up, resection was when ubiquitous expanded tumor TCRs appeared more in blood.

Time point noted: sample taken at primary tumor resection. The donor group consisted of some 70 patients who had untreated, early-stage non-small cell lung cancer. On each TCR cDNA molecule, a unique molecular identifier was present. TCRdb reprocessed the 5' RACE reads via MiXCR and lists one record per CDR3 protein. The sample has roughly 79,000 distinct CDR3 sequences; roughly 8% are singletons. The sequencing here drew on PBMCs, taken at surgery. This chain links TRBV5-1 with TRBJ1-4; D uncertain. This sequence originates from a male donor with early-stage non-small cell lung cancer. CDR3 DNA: TGCGCCAGCAGCCCCGGACTCGTTATGACTAATGAAAAACTGTTTTTT. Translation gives CASSPGLVMTNEKLFF.